A selection of T cell receptor beta chains follows, all from one sample in a study of blood T cells in healthy people across ages. TCRdb recomputed calls from the 5' RACE reads with MiXCR, one row per CDR3 protein. Of about 1.6 million distinct CDR3 sequences in the sample, almost 35% were seen once. Sequencing used blood. Every receptor here comes from a woman younger than 45 in good health. CDR3s include the opening cysteine and the closing phenylalanine or tryptophan. A D gene is named only where the DNA matches it firmly. Expanded clones are given a class, and other clones once, few, many or no size at all.

length | J | size | V | D | CDR3 | DNA
14 | TRBJ2-1 | few | TRBV11-3 | NA | CASSADGKGDEQFF | TGTGCCAGCAGCGCGGACGGAAAGGGCGATGAGCAGTTCTTC
16 | TRBJ2-3 | NA | TRBV28 | NA | CASSGGRDGTADTQYF | TGTGCCAGCAGTGGGGGTAGGGACGGGACGGCAGATACGCAGTATTTT
15 | TRBJ2-1 | once | TRBV2 | TRBD1 | CASIRDRDSYNEQFF | TGTGCCAGCATCAGGGACAGGGACAGTTACAATGAGCAGTTCTTC
15 | TRBJ1-3 | few | TRBV20-1 | TRBD1 | CSAIDGQGIGNTIYF | TGCAGTGCTATCGACGGACAGGGAATAGGAAACACCATATATTTT
14 | TRBJ2-7 | NA | TRBV20-1 | NA | CSARENGGAYEQYF | TGCAGTGCTAGAGAGAATGGGGGCGCATACGAGCAGTACTTC
15 | TRBJ2-3 | NA | TRBV3-1 | NA | CASSLSAGKTDTQYF | TGTGCCAGCAGCCTCTCTGCGGGAAAGACAGATACGCAGTATTTT
14 | TRBJ2-1 | many | TRBV29-1 | NA | CSVALRVPYNEQFF | TGCAGCGTTGCACTCAGGGTGCCCTACAATGAGCAGTTCTTC
15 | TRBJ2-5 | NA | TRBV6-5 | TRBD1 | CVSRTGQGYGETQYF | TGTGTCAGCAGAACGGGACAGGGGTATGGGGAGACCCAGTACTTC
13 | TRBJ2-7 | NA | TRBV28 | NA | CASSFGPLLEQYF | TGTGCCAGCAGTTTTGGCCCTCTCCTCGAGCAGTACTTC
14 | TRBJ2-7 | NA | TRBV12-3/TRBV12-4 | NA | CASSFGQVLYEQYF | TGTGCCAGCAGTTTCGGTCAGGTTCTATACGAGCAGTACTTC
17 | TRBJ2-1 | few | TRBV4-1 | NA | CASSQVVSASRDNEQFF | TGCGCCAGCAGCCAAGTCGTATCGGCTAGCCGAGACAATGAGCAGTTCTTC
13 | TRBJ2-7 | few | TRBV29-1 | NA | CSVEGADNYEQYF | TGCAGCGTTGAAGGTGCAGATAACTACGAGCAGTACTTC
15 | TRBJ2-1 | few | TRBV7-3 | NA | CASSLSGGPVGEQFF | TGTGCCAGCAGCTTATCCGGGGGGCCGGTCGGTGAGCAGTTCTTC
15 | TRBJ2-5 | NA | TRBV12-3/TRBV12-4 | NA | CASSFGGASQETQYF | TGTGCCAGCAGTTTTGGCGGGGCTTCGCAAGAGACCCAGTACTTC
14 | TRBJ2-1 | few | TRBV9 | NA | CASSVESTADEQFF | TGTGCCAGCAGCGTAGAAAGCACCGCCGATGAGCAGTTCTTC
13 | TRBJ1-2 | NA | TRBV12-3/TRBV12-4 | TRBD1 | CASSTGGQYGYTF | TGTGCCAGCAGTACAGGGGGCCAGTATGGCTACACCTTC
11 | TRBJ2-1 | NA | TRBV6-5 | NA | CASSNRREQFF | TGTGCCAGCAGTAACAGGAGGGAGCAGTTCTTC